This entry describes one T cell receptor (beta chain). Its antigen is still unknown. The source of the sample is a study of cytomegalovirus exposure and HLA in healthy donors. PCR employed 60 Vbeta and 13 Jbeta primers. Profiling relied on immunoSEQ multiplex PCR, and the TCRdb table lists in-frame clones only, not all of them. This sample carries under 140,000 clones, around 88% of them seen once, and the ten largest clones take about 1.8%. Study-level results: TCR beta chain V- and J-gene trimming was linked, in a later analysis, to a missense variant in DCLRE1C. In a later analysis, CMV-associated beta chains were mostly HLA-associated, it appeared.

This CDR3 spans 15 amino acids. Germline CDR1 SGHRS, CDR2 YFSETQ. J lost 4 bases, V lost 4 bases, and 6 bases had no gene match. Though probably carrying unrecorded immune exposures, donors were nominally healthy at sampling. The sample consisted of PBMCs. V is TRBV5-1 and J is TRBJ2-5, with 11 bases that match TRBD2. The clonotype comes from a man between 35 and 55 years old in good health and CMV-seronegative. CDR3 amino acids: CASSLSGGGAETQYF. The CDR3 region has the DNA TGCGCCAGCAGCCTTAGCGGGGGGGGAGCAGAGACCCAGTACTTC.